What follows are 8 T cell receptor beta chains derived from one specimen sequenced in a study of T cells in localized non-small cell lung cancer. The assay was immunoSEQ multiplex PCR, and TCRdb's table has in-frame clones only and misses some. The sample lists roughly 26,000 clones, over 70% occurring once. Sequencing used peripheral blood, obtained before any cancer treatment. The receptors come from a man aged 40 to 70 with stage III squamous cell lung carcinoma.

This chain joins TRBV10-1 and TRBJ2-4; D uncertain. V was trimmed by 2 bases and J by 5 bases, leaving 19 bases between them. Germline assignment: CDR1 WNHNN and CDR2 SYGVQD (reference sequence). This CDR3 has 17 amino acids. Here the CDR3 DNA reads TGCGCCAGCAGTGAGCCCGAGGTAGGGTATGAGGAAAACATTCAGTACTTC. It translates to CASSEPEVGYEENIQYF.

As concerns this clone: This CDR3 is also generated by other DNA sequences in the sample. The chain has TRBV30 and TRBJ1-6; possible D gene TRBD1, 6 bases. V lost 0 bases to trimming and J lost 10 bases, with 10 bases between them. The CDR3 loop spans 13 amino acids. CDR1 GTSNPN and CDR2 SVGIG come from the germline V gene (reference sequence). The CDR3 nucleotides read TGTGCCTGGAGTGTAGGGGGGGGGTCACCCCTCCACTTT. This sequence encodes CAWSVGGGSPLHF.

The chain couples TRBV19 to TRBJ2-5; no clear D gene. The CDR3 consists of 13 residues. CDR1 and CDR2 from the germline V gene are LNHDA and SQIVND (reference sequence). The V end lost 3 bases, the J end lost 2 bases, and 7 bases lay between the germline ends. CDR3 bases: TGTGCCAGTAGTATGAGAGAGCAAGAGACCCAGTACTTC. Translation gives CASSMREQETQYF.

This chain links TRBV5-1 with TRBJ1-2; 7 bases agree with TRBD1. After removal of 0 bases from V and 6 bases from J, the junction contained 5 bases not matched to a gene. The CDR3 has 14 residues. Looked up from germline, CDR1 is SGHRS and CDR2 is YFSETQ. Written as DNA, the CDR3 is TGCGCCAGCAGCTTGGGAGACAGGGCGGATGGCTACACCTTC. It specifies CASSLGDRADGYTF.

V usage is TRBV6-1 and J usage is TRBJ1-1; D is possibly TRBD1 (6 bases). Germline V gene lookup returns CDR1 MNHNS and CDR2 SASEGT. The CDR3 is 17 amino acids. V dropped 4 bases and J dropped 0 bases, with 18 bases sitting between them. The CDR3 loop reads CASSAFGSGDMNTEAFF. The CDR3, as DNA: TGTGCCAGCAGTGCCTTCGGTTCCGGGGACATGAACACTGAAGCTTTCTTT.

The rearrangement uses TRBV19 and TRBJ2-7, with 7 bases aligning to TRBD1. The CDR3 has 14 residues. V was clipped by 2 bases and J by 1 base; unmatched bases: 2. Germline V gene lookup returns CDR1 LNHDA and CDR2 SQIVND (reference sequence). The CDR3 nucleotides read TGTGCCAGTAGTATAAGGGGGCAGTCCTACGAGCAGTACTTC. Translation: CASSIRGQSYEQYF.

The chain couples TRBV7-9 to TRBJ2-7; D ambiguous. This CDR3 is built from 16 residues. Trimming pared 0 bases from V and 0 bases from J, leaving 12 bases between. The germline gives CDR1 SEHNR, CDR2 FQNEAQ (reference sequence). CDR3 sequence reads: CASSLALSSSSYEQYF. The CDR3 DNA reads as TGTGCCAGCAGCTTAGCGCTATCCTCGAGCTCCTACGAGCAGTACTTC.

CDR3 sequence reads: CASSVRDRGLRNEQFF. The CDR3 bases are TGTGCCAGCAGCGTGAGAGACAGGGGCCTTAGGAATGAGCAGTTCTTC. The V call is TRBV9, the J call TRBJ2-1; 8 nucleotides align to TRBD1. Trimming cost V 2 bases and J 7 bases; bases outside gene matches: 11. Germline CDR1 is SGDLS and CDR2 is YYNGEE. This CDR3 spans 16 amino acids. The entire variable domain, with the rest obtained from reference TRBV9 and TRBJ2-1, is as follows: DSGVTQTPKHLITATGQRVTLRCSPRSGDLSVYWYQQSLDQGLQFLIQYYNGEERAKGNILERFSAQQFPDLHSELNLSSLELGDSALYFCASSVRDRGLRNEQFFGPGTRLTVL.